A single sample is the source of the 10 T cell receptor beta chains below, sequenced in a study of control samples from healthy donors and cancer patients. Profiled with immunoSEQ multiplex PCR; TCRdb holds only in-frame clones, not every one. The sample consists of about 44,000 clones, 70% of them appearing once. Sequencing used formalin-fixed, paraffin-embedded tissue. All receptors come from a male donor with melanoma.

The V and J genes are TRBV10-3 and TRBJ1-2; D unclear. Germline V lookup: CDR1 ENHRY, CDR2 SYGVKD. Trimming cost V 2 bases and J 7 bases, with 8 bases left between them. CDR3 size: 12 residues. The CDR3 coding sequence is TGTGCCATCAGTGAGGGAGGCCCTGGCTACACCTTC. Translation gives CAISEGGPGYTF.

This clone was picked up many times. The V call is TRBV5-1, the J call TRBJ1-1; 10 bases match TRBD1. CDR3 size: 18 residues. The V segment lost 8 bases and the J segment 2 bases; nucleotides outside the gene matches: 18. Germline V gene lookup returns CDR1 SGHRS and CDR2 YFSETQ. The chain's CDR3 is CASRWGLDRGKGNTEAFF. CDR3 DNA sequence: TGCGCCAGTCGATGGGGCCTGGACAGGGGGAAAGGAAACACTGAAGCTTTCTTT.

CDR3 protein: CASSLGAQASSPLHF. The CDR3 DNA sequence: TGTGCCAGCAGCTTAGGGGCGCAGGCGAGCAGTCCCCTCCACTTT. V usage is TRBV11-2 and J usage is TRBJ1-6, with D unclear. The CDR3 consists of 15 residues. Trimming shortened V by 1 base and J by 13 bases, and 17 bases separated the two germline ends. CDR1 SGHAT and CDR2 FQNNGV come from the germline V gene.

The rearrangement links TRBV9 to TRBJ2-7; 7 bases fit TRBD2. V was clipped by 4 bases and J by 0 bases; unmatched bases: 10. This CDR3 is built from 16 residues. The germline V gene encodes CDR1 SGDLS and CDR2 YYNGEE. CDR3 bases: TGTGCCAGCAGCCGACCGGGGGGAGGCTTCTCCTACGAGCAGTACTTC. The encoded protein is CASSRPGGGFSYEQYF.

This sequence joins TRBV6-5 and TRBJ2-3; 8 nucleotides agree with TRBD1. V dropped 5 bases and J dropped 4; count of bases not matched to a gene: 5. Germline CDR1 reads MNHEY; CDR2 reads SVGAGI. The CDR3 spans 14 residues. The CDR3 protein is CASSTGQDADTQYF. CDR3 in DNA: TGTGCCAGCAGTACGGGACAGGACGCAGATACGCAGTATTTT.

The CDR3 is CASSMSGTGGGAFF. The CDR3 DNA is TGTGCCAGTAGTATGTCCGGGACAGGCGGGGGAGCTTTCTTT. The chain joins TRBV19 to TRBJ1-1; TRBD1 matches 8 bases. CDR1 and CDR2 from the germline V gene are LNHDA and SQIVND (reference sequence). CDR3 length: 14 residues. V trimming: 3 bases; J trimming: 10 bases; junction bases outside the gene matches: 10.

The chain is built from TRBV19 and TRBJ2-1, with 8 bases lining up with TRBD1. Germline loops: CDR1 LNHDA, CDR2 SQIVND (reference sequence). Germline trimming cut 0 bases from V and 7 bases from J; bases unmatched to any gene: 8. The CDR3 covers 16 residues. The CDR3 reads CASSIDARGRENEQFF. The CDR3 DNA reads as TGTGCCAGTAGTATAGACGCCAGGGGGCGCGAGAATGAGCAGTTCTTC.

The genes are TRBV28 and TRBJ2-4; D unresolved. This CDR3 has 13 amino acids. Trimming took 5 bases from V and 7 from J, leaving 12 bases between them. Per germline, CDR1 MDHEN and CDR2 SYDVKM. The CDR3 spells CASSLQSTNIQYF. CDR3 sequence (DNA): TGTGCCAGCAGTCTACAGTCGACGAACATTCAGTACTTC.

This chain joins TRBV2 and TRBJ2-7; 8 nucleotides align to TRBD1. The trim removed 4 bases at V and 5 bases at J, leaving 4 bases unmatched. Germline-derived CDR1 and CDR2 are SNHLY and FYNNEI. The length of the CDR3 is 13 residues. The CDR3 DNA reads TGTGCCAGCAGTGGGACAGGGTACCACGAGCAGTACTTC. Amino acid sequence: CASSGTGYHEQYF. Full variable domain (remainder filled in from reference TRBV2 and TRBJ2-7): EPEVTQTPSHQVTQMGQEVILRCVPISNHLYFYWYRQILGQKVEFLVSFYNNEISEKSEIFDDQFSVERPDGSNFTLKIRSTKLEDSAMYFCASSGTGYHEQYFGPGTRLTVT.

This chain uses TRBV28 with TRBJ2-6; tentatively, D is TRBD1 or TRBD2 (5 bases each). CDR1 and CDR2 (germline): MDHEN, SYDVKM. This CDR3 contains 17 residues. V was cut by 3 bases and J by 4 bases, with 16 bases left in between. In DNA, the CDR3 is TGTGCCAGCAGTTTCGGGTACGGGGCTAGAGGGGCCAACGTCCTGACTTTC. It translates to CASSFGYGARGANVLTF.